These 2 T cell receptor beta chains originate from one sample sequenced in a study of technical replicates of blood from a few donors. Using immunoSEQ multiplex PCR, the repertoire was profiled, and TCRdb retains in-frame clones only, with some absent. The sample holds about 78,000 clones, over 90% seen once. The specimen sequenced was T cells isolated from PBMCs. The receptors stem from a human donor in good health.

The genes are TRBV18 and TRBJ2-1; 7 bases map to TRBD2. The V gene end was trimmed by 0 bases and the J gene end by 4 bases; junction bases not matched to a gene: 6. This CDR3 has 16 amino acids. The V gene's germline CDR1 is KGHSH and CDR2 LQKENI. CDR3 region: CASSPPSQRDYNEQFF. DNA of the CDR3: TGTGCCAGCTCACCACCGAGCCAGCGGGATTACAATGAGCAGTTCTTC.

J is TRBJ2-5 and V is TRBV5-6; 11 nucleotides line up with TRBD1. Trimming took 0 bases from V and 3 from J; bases not matched to a gene: 4. CDR1 SGHDT and CDR2 YYEEEE come from the germline V gene. There are 16 residues in the CDR3. CDR3 protein: CASSLEGGQGEETQYF. CDR3 bases: TGTGCCAGCAGCTTGGAGGGGGGACAGGGGGAAGAGACCCAGTACTTC.